One and the same sample provided the 24 T cell receptor beta chains below, sequenced in a study of T-cell memory formation after mild COVID-19. One entry per CDR3 protein, called by TCRdb with MiXCR from the 5' RACE reads. This sample carries around 340,000 distinct CDR3 sequences, 10% to 15% of them seen once, and the ten largest clones take over 20%. The source material was PBMCs or a T cell subset sorted from them (not recorded which). The source of these receptors is a man between 18 and 35 years old who had mild COVID-19 (a few samples of this study predate the infection). Cell type and time point are not known.

The sample holds a few counts of this clonotype. The V gene is TRBV19, the J gene TRBJ2-7; D possibly corresponds to TRBD1 (5 bases). V was shortened by 9 bases and J by 7 bases, with 22 bases between the two germline ends. This CDR3 region has 14 residues. Germline values: CDR1 LNHDA, CDR2 SQIVND (reference sequence). The CDR3 bases are TGTGCCAGAGGGGCTGGGGTCGACGGTGTAGAGCAGTACGTC. It specifies CARGAGVDGVEQYV.

Points on this clonotype: Given a much more abundant clone one base away, this may be a read error. The genes are TRBV6-2 or TRBV6-3 and TRBJ2-1; weak D call: TRBD1 (5 bases). CDR1 and CDR2 (germline): MNHEY, SVGEGT. The CDR3 is 14 amino acids. Trimming took off 5 bases at V and 6 bases at J, with 14 bases between the two ends. CDR3 loop: CASSMGPAANEQFF. Written as DNA, the CDR3 is TGTGCCAGCAGTATGGGGCCCGCGGCCAATGAGCAGTTCTTC.

The V call is TRBV27, the J call TRBJ2-7; D may be TRBD1 (6 bases). From germline, CDR1 is MNHEY and CDR2 SMNVEV (reference sequence). V dropped 2 bases and J dropped 2 bases, with 13 bases sitting between them. The CDR3 is made up of 15 amino acids. CDR3 residues: CASSLGPDRPYEQYV. CDR3 in DNA: TGTGCCAGCAGTTTAGGACCGGACAGACCCTACGAGCAGTACGTC.

The chain has TRBV6-2 or TRBV6-3 and TRBJ1-2; unclear D gene. Trimming shortened V by 8 bases and J by 3 bases, and 10 bases separated the two germline ends. The CDR3 spans 12 residues. Germline loops: CDR1 MNHEY, CDR2 SVGEGT. CDR3 DNA: TGTGCCAGCGGAGCGGGCGACTATGGCTACACCTTC. This translates into CASGAGDYGYTF.

This clonotype was observed a few times. The V and J genes are TRBV9 and TRBJ1-5, with no clear D. Trimming pared 2 bases from V and 10 bases from J, leaving 13 bases between. The length of the CDR3 is 13 residues. The germline gives CDR1 SGDLS, CDR2 YYNGEE. CDR3 nucleotide sequence: TGTGCCAGCAGCGTCGATTTGGGTGGACCCCAGCATTTT. Translated: CASSVDLGGPQHF.

This clonotype was observed a handful of times. This chain uses TRBV7-2 with TRBJ1-1; a weak D match, TRBD1 (5 bases). CDR3 length equals 12 residues. Per germline, CDR1 SGHTA and CDR2 FQGNSA. V lost 4 bases and J lost 10, with 13 bases in between. The CDR3: CASSWTGGGAFF. CDR3 sequence (DNA): TGTGCCAGCAGCTGGACCGGGGGGGGAGCTTTCTTT. The whole variable domain, remainder taken from reference TRBV7-2 and TRBJ1-1, is GAGVSQSPSNKVTEKGKDVELRCDPISGHTALYWYRQSLGQGLEFLIYFQGNSAPDKSGLPSDRFSAERTGGSVSTLTIQRTQQEDSAVYLCASSWTGGGAFFGQGTRLTVV.

This clonotype appeared a few times. V and J are TRBV5-1 and TRBJ1-1; D is uncertain. This CDR3 has 14 residues. Germline CDR1 is SGHRS and CDR2 is YFSETQ. Between the trimmed V and J ends, which lost 5 bases and 11 bases, there was a span of 22 bases. CDR3 amino acids: CASSFQTAREGAFF. The CDR3 DNA sequence: TGCGCCAGCAGTTTCCAGACGGCCCGAGAAGGGGCTTTCTTT.

In its sample, this clonotype was seen many times. The rearrangement joins TRBV5-4 to TRBJ2-6, with D uncertain. V lost 3 bases and J 0 bases, leaving 4 bases between the germline ends. The CDR3 consists of 14 residues. CDR1 and CDR2 from the germline V gene are SGHNT and YYREEE (reference sequence). The CDR3 reads CASSWSSGANVLTF. Written as DNA, the CDR3 is TGTGCCAGCAGCTGGAGCTCTGGGGCCAACGTCCTGACTTTC.

The chain is built from TRBV7-8 and TRBJ1-2; a possible D gene is TRBD1 (6 bases). The CDR3 extends over 16 amino acids. V dropped 2 bases and J dropped 2 bases, with 15 bases sitting between them. CDR1 SGHVS and CDR2 FQNEAQ come from the germline V gene. The CDR3 spells CASSLFIRGSNYGYTF. The CDR3 DNA sequence: TGTGCCAGCAGCTTATTTATAAGGGGGAGCAACTATGGCTACACCTTC. The full variable domain, completed using reference TRBV7-8 and TRBJ1-2, is GAGVSQSPRYKVAKRGQDVALRCDPISGHVSLFWYQQALGQGPEFLTYFQNEAQLDKSGLPSDRFFAERPEGSVSTLKIQRTQQEDSAVYLCASSLFIRGSNYGYTFGSGTRLTVV.

The chain carries TRBV5-1 and TRBJ1-1; TRBD1 matches at 9 bases. Germline V CDR1 and CDR2: SGHRS, YFSETQ. CDR3 length equals 13 residues. J lost 12 bases, V lost 3 bases, and 9 bases had no gene match. CDR3 DNA: TGCGCCAGCAGCTCACCGGGACAGGGTGTACCTTTCTTT. This encodes CASSSPGQGVPFF.

The J gene is TRBJ1-2, the V gene TRBV7-9; D unresolved. The V and J ends lost 1 base and 8 bases respectively, with 14 bases between them. This CDR3 region has 14 residues. Germline-derived CDR1 and CDR2 are SEHNR and FQNEAQ (reference sequence). The CDR3 nucleotides are TGTGCCAGCAGCTTAGGTCACGTCCCCTGGGGCTACACCTTC. It yields the protein CASSLGHVPWGYTF. The complete variable domain, with remaining parts taken from reference TRBV7-9 and TRBJ1-2, reads DTGVSQNPRHKITKRGQNVTFRCDPISEHNRLYWYRQTLGQGPEFLTYFQNEAQLEKSRLLSDRFSAERPKGSFSTLEIQRTEQGDSAMYLCASSLGHVPWGYTFGSGTRLTVV.

This clonotype was observed a single time. V usage is TRBV10-3 and J usage is TRBJ1-5; unclear D gene. The V and J ends lost 3 bases and 5 bases respectively, with 8 bases between them. Germline V gene sequence: CDR1 ENHRY, CDR2 SYGVKD. The CDR3 has 13 amino acids. CDR3 DNA sequence: TGTGCCATCAGTGACGGGTGGGATCAGCCCCAGCATTTT. It codes for CAISDGWDQPQHF.

This clonotype has a count of ten or more. The chain links TRBV5-1 to TRBJ1-1; D not resolved. CDR3 length: 14 residues. With 6 bases removed from V and 6 bases from J, the gap between germline ends came to 18 bases. Germline-derived CDR1 and CDR2 are SGHRS and YFSETQ. CDR3 nucleotide sequence: TGCGCCAGCAAATTAGGGAGCGCGGGCGCTGAAGCTTTCTTT. Translating gives CASKLGSAGAEAFF.

This chain uses TRBV6-6 with TRBJ1-6, with 10 bases identical to TRBD1. Germline lookup yields CDR1 MNHNY and CDR2 SVGAGI (reference sequence). Trimming took 2 bases from V and 10 from J; bases not matched to a gene: 5. CDR3 length: 15 residues. The CDR3 sequence is CASSYTGTGASPLHF. CDR3 in DNA: TGTGCCAGCAGTTACACCGGGACAGGGGCCTCACCCCTCCACTTT.

In this sample, this clonotype turned up a few times. The J gene is TRBJ1-2, the V gene TRBV9; 10 nucleotides line up with TRBD1. The CDR3 totals 14 residues. Germline-derived CDR1 and CDR2 are SGDLS and YYNGEE. With 2 bases clipped from V and 2 bases from J, the junction kept 0 bases outside the gene matches. As DNA, the CDR3 is TGTGCCAGCAGCGTGACAGGGGGCAACTATGGCTACACCTTC. It is translated as CASSVTGGNYGYTF.

This clonotype was seen a handful of times. The rearrangement uses TRBV5-1 and TRBJ2-7; D might be TRBD1 (6 bases). V lost 0 bases and J lost 5, with 12 bases in between. CDR1 is SGHRS, CDR2 YFSETQ, per germline. This CDR3 has 14 residues. The CDR3 DNA sequence: TGCGCCAGCAGCTTGGACAGGGCGTCCCACGAGCAGTACTTC. This codes for CASSLDRASHEQYF.

This clonotype was detected only a few times. The rearrangement links TRBV5-1 to TRBJ1-1; tentatively, D is TRBD1 (5 bases). V gave up 3 bases and J gave up 0 bases, with 21 bases separating them. CDR1 and CDR2 (germline): SGHRS, YFSETQ. The CDR3 consists of 18 residues. The CDR3 reads CASSWTGTSSYLNTEAFF. In DNA form, the CDR3 reads TGCGCCAGCAGCTGGACCGGGACCTCAAGCTACTTGAACACTGAAGCTTTCTTT.

This clonotype was seen a few times. This sequence joins TRBV20-1 and TRBJ1-5; 11 bases agree with TRBD1. The CDR3 has 15 residues. The germline V gene encodes CDR1 DFQATT and CDR2 SNEGSKA (reference sequence). Trimming removed 2 bases from V and 9 bases from J; junction bases left unmatched: 9. For the CDR3, the DNA is TGCAGTGCTAGATCACGGACAGGGGGCGCGGGGCCCCAGCATTTT. Translating gives CSARSRTGGAGPQHF.

The chain is built from TRBV5-1 and TRBJ2-3; 10 positions agree with TRBD2. Germline CDR1 and CDR2: SGHRS and YFSETQ. After removal of 0 bases from V and 4 bases from J, the junction contained 11 bases not matched to a gene. CDR3 size: 18 residues. The CDR3 nucleotides are TGCGCCAGCAGCTTGGTAAGCGGGGGGGCCGGAGCCTCAGATACGCAGTATTTT. This codes for CASSLVSGGAGASDTQYF.

The rearrangement links TRBV7-9 to TRBJ2-3; 10 positions agree with TRBD2. The CDR3 extends over 16 amino acids. Germline values: CDR1 SEHNR, CDR2 FQNEAQ (reference sequence). The junction had 7 bases not matched to a gene; V was cut back by 5 bases and J by 2 bases. Here the CDR3 reads CASSPRTSGLTDTQYF. In DNA form, the CDR3 reads TGTGCCAGCAGCCCCCGGACTAGCGGACTCACAGATACGCAGTATTTT. Full variable domain (missing parts from reference TRBV7-9 and TRBJ2-3): DTGVSQNPRHKITKRGQNVTFRCDPISEHNRLYWYRQTLGQGPEFLTYFQNEAQLEKSRLLSDRFSAERPKGSFSTLEIQRTEQGDSAMYLCASSPRTSGLTDTQYFGPGTRLTVL.

Only a few counts were recorded for this clonotype. V usage is TRBV4-1 and J usage is TRBJ1-4; no firm D call. The germline V gene encodes CDR1 MGHRA and CDR2 YSYEKL. Trimming took 4 bases from V and 0 from J, leaving 6 bases between them. The CDR3 is made up of 14 amino acids. The CDR3 reads CASSLYATNEKLFF. As DNA, the CDR3 is TGCGCCAGCAGCCTCTATGCAACTAATGAAAAACTGTTTTTT.

J is TRBJ2-3 and V is TRBV7-2; D unresolved. Germline CDR1 and CDR2: SGHTA and FQGNSA. The CDR3 consists of 14 residues. The V end was cut by 1 base, the J end by 4 bases, with 9 bases between. This CDR3 is CASSLEMPADTQYF. The CDR3 DNA reads TGTGCCAGCAGCTTAGAGATGCCGGCAGATACGCAGTATTTT.

In this sample, this clonotype turned up many times. The V call is TRBV29-1, the J call TRBJ2-2; maybe TRBD1 (6 bases). The CDR3 has 11 residues. Between the trimmed V and J ends, which lost 7 bases and 6 bases, there was a span of 9 bases. Germline V lookup: CDR1 SQVTM, CDR2 ANQGSEA. The CDR3 DNA follows: TGCAGCGGCCGACAGGCCGGGGAGCTGTTTTTT. It specifies CSGRQAGELFF.

The chain couples TRBV4-2 to TRBJ2-1; TRBD1 matches 8 bases. CDR3 length: 17 residues. V shed 4 bases and J 2 bases; nucleotides not matched to a gene: 10. Germline values: CDR1 LGHNA, CDR2 YNFKEQ. The CDR3 DNA is TGTGCCAGCAGCCGCCTGGCCGGGACAGGAACCTACAATGAGCAGTTCTTC. This translates into CASSRLAGTGTYNEQFF.